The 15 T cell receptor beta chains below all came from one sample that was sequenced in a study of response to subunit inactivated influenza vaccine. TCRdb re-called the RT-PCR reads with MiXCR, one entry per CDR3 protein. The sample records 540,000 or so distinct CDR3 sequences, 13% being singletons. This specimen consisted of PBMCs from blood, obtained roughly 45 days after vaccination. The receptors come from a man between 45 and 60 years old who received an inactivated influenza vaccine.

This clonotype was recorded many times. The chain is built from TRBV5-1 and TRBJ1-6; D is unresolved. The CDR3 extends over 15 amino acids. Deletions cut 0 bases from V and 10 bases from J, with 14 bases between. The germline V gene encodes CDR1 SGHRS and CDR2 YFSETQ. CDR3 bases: TGCGCCAGCAGCTTGGCCGGCAGAGATAGATCACCCCTCCACTTT. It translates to CASSLAGRDRSPLHF.

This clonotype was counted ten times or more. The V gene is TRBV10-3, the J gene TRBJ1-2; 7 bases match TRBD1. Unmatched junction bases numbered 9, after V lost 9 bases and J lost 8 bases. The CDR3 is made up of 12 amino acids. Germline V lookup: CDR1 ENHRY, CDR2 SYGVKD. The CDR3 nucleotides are TGTGCCATTGAGACAGGGAAAGGCGGCTACACCTTC. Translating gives CAIETGKGGYTF.

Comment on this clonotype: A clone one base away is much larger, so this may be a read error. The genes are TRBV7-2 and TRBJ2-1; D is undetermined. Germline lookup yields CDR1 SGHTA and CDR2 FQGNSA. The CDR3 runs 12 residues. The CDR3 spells CASSLDSNQQFF. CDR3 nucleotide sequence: TGTGCCAGCAGCTTAGACTCCAATCAGCAGTTCTTC.

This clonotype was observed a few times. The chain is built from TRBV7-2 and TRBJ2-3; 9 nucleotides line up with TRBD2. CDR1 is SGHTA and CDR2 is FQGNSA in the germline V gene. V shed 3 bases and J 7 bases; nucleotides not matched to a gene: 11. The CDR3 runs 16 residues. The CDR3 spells CASSLEWVAGDNTQYF. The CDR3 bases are TGTGCCAGCAGCTTGGAGTGGGTAGCGGGGGACAATACGCAGTATTTT.

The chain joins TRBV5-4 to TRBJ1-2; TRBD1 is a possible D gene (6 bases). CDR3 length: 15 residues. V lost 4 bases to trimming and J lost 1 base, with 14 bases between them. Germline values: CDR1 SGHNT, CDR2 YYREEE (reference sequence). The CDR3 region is CASSPQHRDNYGYTF. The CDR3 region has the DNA TGTGCCAGCAGCCCGCAACACAGGGATAACTATGGCTACACCTTC.

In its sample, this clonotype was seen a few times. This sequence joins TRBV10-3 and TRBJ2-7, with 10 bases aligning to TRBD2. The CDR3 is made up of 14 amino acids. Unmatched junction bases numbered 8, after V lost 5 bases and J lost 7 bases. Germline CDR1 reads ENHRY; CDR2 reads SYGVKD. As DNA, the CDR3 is TGTGCCATCAGTTTAGCGGGGGGCCCTGGGGAGCAGTACTTC. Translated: CAISLAGGPGEQYF.

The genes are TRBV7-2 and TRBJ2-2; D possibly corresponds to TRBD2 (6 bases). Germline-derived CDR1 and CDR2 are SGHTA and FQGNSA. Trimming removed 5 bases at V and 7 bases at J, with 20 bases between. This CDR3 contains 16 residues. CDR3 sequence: CASSRAGLIGGGELFF. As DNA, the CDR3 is TGTGCCAGCAGCCGGGCGGGACTCATCGGGGGCGGGGAGCTGTTTTTT.

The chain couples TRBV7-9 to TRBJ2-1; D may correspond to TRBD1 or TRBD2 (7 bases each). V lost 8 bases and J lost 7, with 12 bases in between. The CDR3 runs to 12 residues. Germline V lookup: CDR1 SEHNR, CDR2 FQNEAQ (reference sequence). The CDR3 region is CASQGGKNEQFF. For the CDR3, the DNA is TGTGCCAGCCAGGGGGGGAAGAATGAGCAGTTCTTC.

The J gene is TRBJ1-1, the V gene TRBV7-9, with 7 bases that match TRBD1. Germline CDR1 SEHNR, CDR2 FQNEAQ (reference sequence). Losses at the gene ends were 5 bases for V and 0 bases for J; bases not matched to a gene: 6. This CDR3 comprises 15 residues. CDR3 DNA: TGTGCCAGCAGCGCCTACAGGGGCCTGAACACTGAAGCTTTCTTT. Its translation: CASSAYRGLNTEAFF.

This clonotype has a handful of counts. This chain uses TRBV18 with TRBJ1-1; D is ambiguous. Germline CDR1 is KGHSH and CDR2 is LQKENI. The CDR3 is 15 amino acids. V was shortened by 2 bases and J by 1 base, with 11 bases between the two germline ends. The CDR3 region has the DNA TGTGCCAGCTCACCATTTTCAGTCGCGAACACTGAAGCTTTCTTT. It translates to CASSPFSVANTEAFF.

CDR3 nucleotides: TGCGCCAGCAGCCACGCCGGGACTACGGACACCGGGGAGCTGTTTTTT. Encoded protein: CASSHAGTTDTGELFF. The rearrangement links TRBV4-1 to TRBJ2-2; TRBD2 agrees at 7 bases. CDR3 length: 16 residues. With 3 bases clipped from V and 3 bases from J, the junction kept 7 bases outside the gene matches. CDR1 and CDR2 (germline): MGHRA, YSYEKL.

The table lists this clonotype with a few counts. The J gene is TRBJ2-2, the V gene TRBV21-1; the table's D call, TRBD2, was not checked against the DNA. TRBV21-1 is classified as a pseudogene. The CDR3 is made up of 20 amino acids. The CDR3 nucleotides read TGTGCCAGCAGCAAAGGGGCCGAACTAGCGGGAGACTACTACACCGGGGAGCTGTTTTTT. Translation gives CASSKGAELAGDYYTGELFF.

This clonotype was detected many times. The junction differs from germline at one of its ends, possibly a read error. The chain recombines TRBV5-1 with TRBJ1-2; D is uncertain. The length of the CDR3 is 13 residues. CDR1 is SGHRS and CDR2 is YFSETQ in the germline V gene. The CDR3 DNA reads TGTGCCAGCAGTTTGGGCACTAACTATGGCTACACCTTC. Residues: CASSLGTNYGYTF.

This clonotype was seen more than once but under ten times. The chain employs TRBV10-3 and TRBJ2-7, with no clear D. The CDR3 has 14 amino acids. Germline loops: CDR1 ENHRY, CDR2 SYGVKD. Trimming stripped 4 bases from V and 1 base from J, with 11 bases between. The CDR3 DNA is TGTGCCATCAGTGGACGGAAAGAATCCTACGAGCAGTACTTC. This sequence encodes CAISGRKESYEQYF.

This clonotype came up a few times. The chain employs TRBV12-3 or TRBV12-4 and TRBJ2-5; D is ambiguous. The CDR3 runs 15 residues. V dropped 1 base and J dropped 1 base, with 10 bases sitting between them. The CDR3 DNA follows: TGTGCCAGCAGTTTAGGAAGGACGCGCCAAGAGACCCAGTACTTC. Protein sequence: CASSLGRTRQETQYF.